Below are 12 T cell receptor beta chains sequenced from a single sample in a study of blood T cell repertoires in COVID-19. Only in-frame clones appear in the TCRdb table, and some are missing; sequencing was by immunoSEQ multiplex PCR. The sample records around 240,000 clones, approximately 85% being singletons. The specimen sequenced was PBMCs or T cells enriched from blood (not recorded which). The receptors derive from a woman aged 45-65 years who had recovered from COVID-19.

The chain carries TRBV28 and TRBJ2-1, with 8 nucleotides matching TRBD2. The length of the CDR3 is 18 residues. The ends lost 1 base at V and 0 bases at J; junction bases unmatched: 8. Germline V CDR1 and CDR2: MDHEN, SYDVKM. The CDR3 here is CASSLLTTSALSYNEQFF. DNA for the CDR3: TGTGCCAGCAGTTTATTAACGACTAGCGCCCTCTCCTACAATGAGCAGTTCTTC.

The gene calls are TRBV7-2 and TRBJ1-5, with D hard to call. The germline V and J ends were trimmed by 5 bases and 6 bases, with 11 bases remaining between them. Germline lookup yields CDR1 SGHTA and CDR2 FQGNSA. The CDR3 runs to 13 residues. CDR3 in amino acids: CASSRMGGQPQHF. The CDR3 DNA sequence: TGTGCCAGCAGCCGTATGGGAGGTCAGCCCCAGCATTTT.

The gene calls are TRBV5-1 and TRBJ1-2; D is ambiguous. CDR3 length equals 14 residues. Trimming removed 1 base from V and 4 bases from J, with 11 bases in between. Germline CDR1 and CDR2: SGHRS and YFSETQ. CDR3 DNA: TGCGCCAGCAGCTTGCTTCCGGGAGGCTATGGCTACACCTTC. As protein: CASSLLPGGYGYTF.

V usage is TRBV28 and J usage is TRBJ2-5; tentative D call: TRBD2 (5 bases). V was trimmed by 6 bases and J by 5 bases, leaving 19 bases between them. The CDR3 spans 15 residues. The germline V gene encodes CDR1 MDHEN and CDR2 SYDVKM. The CDR3 DNA is TGTGCCAGCAGCCAACCCCTGGGGAGAGGGGAGACCCAGTACTTC. Translated, it gives CASSQPLGRGETQYF.

The chain couples TRBV28 to TRBJ2-5; 8 nucleotides align to TRBD1. The trim removed 8 bases at V and 5 bases at J, leaving 16 bases unmatched. There are 16 residues in the CDR3. The germline V gene encodes CDR1 MDHEN and CDR2 SYDVKM. CDR3 DNA sequence: TGTGCCAGCGGGACGCGGACAGGGAGAGGACGGGAGACCCAGTACTTC. This gives the protein CASGTRTGRGRETQYF.

A word on this clone: Different DNA sequences within this sample yield the same CDR3. V usage is TRBV6-5 and J usage is TRBJ1-2, with 7 nucleotides matching TRBD1. This CDR3 has 12 amino acids. Germline V gene sequence: CDR1 MNHEY, CDR2 SVGAGI. Germline trimming cut 3 bases from V and 7 bases from J; bases unmatched to any gene: 2. The CDR3 here is CASSYDRAGYTF. CDR3 nucleotides: TGTGCCAGCAGTTATGACAGGGCTGGCTACACCTTC.

This rearrangement joins TRBV7-3 to TRBJ2-5; 10 nucleotides agree with TRBD2. The CDR3 covers 18 residues. J lost 1 base, V lost 2 bases, and 10 bases had no gene match. CDR1 and CDR2 (germline): SGHTA, FQGTGA. The CDR3 spells CASSLGDGTSVIQETQYF. The CDR3 coding sequence is TGTGCCAGCAGCTTAGGAGACGGGACTAGCGTAATCCAAGAGACCCAGTACTTC.

V is TRBV7-2 and J is TRBJ2-7; the match to TRBD2 covers 7 bases. The CDR3 consists of 15 residues. J was trimmed by 5 bases and V by 1 base; bases with no gene match: 8. CDR1 SGHTA and CDR2 FQGNSA come from the germline V gene. The CDR3 is CASSLGAGVPNEQYF. The CDR3 region has the DNA TGTGCCAGCAGCTTAGGGGCGGGAGTTCCTAACGAGCAGTACTTC.

The V gene is TRBV10-3, the J gene TRBJ2-1, with D unresolved. The CDR3 is 15 amino acids. With 0 bases removed from V and 6 bases from J, the gap between germline ends came to 12 bases. From germline, CDR1 is ENHRY and CDR2 SYGVKD. The CDR3 region has the DNA TGTGCCATCAGTGAGTCTCCCTCCTCCGGCAATGAGCAGTTCTTC. It is translated as CAISESPSSGNEQFF.

V gene TRBV10-2 combines with J gene TRBJ1-3, with D possibly matching TRBD1 (5 bases). The CDR3 loop spans 15 amino acids. The V end lost 10 bases, the J end lost 0 bases, and 16 bases lay between the germline ends. Germline assignment: CDR1 WSHSY and CDR2 SAAADI. As DNA, the CDR3 is TGCGCCATACAGGTGCCCGGATCCTCTGGAAACACCATATATTTT. This gives the protein CAIQVPGSSGNTIYF.

This chain uses TRBV2 with TRBJ2-3; D might be TRBD2 (6 bases). The V and J ends lost 8 bases and 3 bases respectively, with 15 bases between them. The CDR3 totals 14 residues. Germline CDR1 reads SNHLY; CDR2 reads FYNNEI. CDR3 region: CASLIGRGTDTQYF. DNA for the CDR3: TGTGCCAGCCTCATTGGGCGGGGAACAGATACGCAGTATTTT.

CDR3 region: CASSQLGGEQFF. The CDR3 DNA is TGTGCCAGCAGCCAACTGGGGGGTGAGCAGTTCTTC. This chain joins TRBV9 and TRBJ2-1; a weak D match, TRBD2 (6 bases). The germline V gene has CDR1 SGDLS and CDR2 YYNGEE. The CDR3 loop spans 12 amino acids. With 4 bases removed from V and 9 bases from J, the gap between germline ends came to 11 bases.